The text below deals with one T cell receptor (beta chain). Its target is unknown. These data originate in a study of T cell responses to AZD1222 COVID-19 vaccine. Looking at the study overall: Some second doses came at about 4 weeks and others at about 12 weeks; these were pooled. Overall study results and limits: Dominant CD4 TCR responses targeted spike regions 160-218 and 743-854. Donors, mostly white British, included more females; clonal diversity was possibly underestimated.

This CDR3 spans 14 amino acids. Germline V CDR1 and CDR2: SGDLS, YYNGEE. Trimming pared 3 bases from V and 1 base from J, leaving 10 bases between. Produced via immunoSEQ multiplex PCR; TCRdb's table is partial and in-frame only. The table shows some 120,000 clones, with roughly 90% occurring only once. The specimen was peripheral blood, collected on day 0 of AZD1222 vaccination. The rearrangement uses TRBV9 and TRBJ1-1; the D is unclear. This TCR derives from an adult in good health. CDR3 sequence reads: CASSGRPSNTEAFF. CDR3 DNA sequence: TGTGCCAGCAGCGGTCGACCGTCGAACACTGAAGCTTTCTTT.